The 31 T cell receptor delta chains below were found in one sample sequenced in a study of gamma-delta chains in newborns, infants, children. TCRdb reapplied CATT to the reads. The sample lists about 11,000 delta-chain clones, approximately 9.1% occurring once. The sample taken for sequencing was blood. The receptors here all came from a child who was a newborn, infant or young child, either healthy, febrile or measles-vaccinated (not recorded which).

Remarks on this clone: A far larger clone is off by one base, so a read error is likely. Other DNA sequences within the sample encode an identical CDR3. V is TRDV2 and J is TRDJ2; the match to TRDD3 covers 13 bases. Losses at the gene ends were 2 bases for V and 8 bases for J; bases not matched to a gene: 1. CDR1 and CDR2 (germline): GEAIGNYY, EKD. CDR3 length equals 14 residues. The CDR3 is CACDILGDTAQLFF. Here the CDR3 DNA reads TGTGCCTGTGACATACTGGGGGATACGGCACAACTCTTCTTT.

Judged by abundance, this clone is medium-sized. This sample includes further DNA sequences coding for the same CDR3. The gene calls are TRDV2 and TRDJ1; 10 positions agree with TRDD3. Germline CDR1 and CDR2: GEAIGNYY and EKD. The CDR3 covers 18 residues. With 1 base clipped from V and 0 bases from J, the junction kept 10 bases outside the gene matches. CDR3 nucleotide sequence: TGTGCCTGTGACACGTTGGTACTGGGGGATCTGTACACCGATAAACTCATCTTT. The encoded protein is CACDTLVLGDLYTDKLIF.

To note about this clone: A far larger clone is just one base off, so this is likely a read error. V gene TRDV2 combines with J gene TRDJ1; 11 nucleotides line up with TRDD3. Trimming cost V 4 bases and J 2 bases; bases outside gene matches: 23. This CDR3 region has 21 residues. The V gene's germline CDR1 is GEAIGNYY and CDR2 EKD. The DNA of the CDR3 is TGTGCCTGTGATGGAATTGCTGGGGGATACCAGGTGGATGGTCGTACCGATAAACTCATCTTT. Its protein product is CACDGIAGGYQVDGRTDKLIF.

The rearrangement joins TRDV1 to TRDJ1; D tentatively fits TRDD2 or TRDD3 (5 bases each). The germline V gene encodes CDR1 TSWWSYY and CDR2 QGS. Trimming shortened V by 1 base and J by 4 bases, and 37 bases separated the two germline ends. This CDR3 is 23 amino acids long. The CDR3 reads CALGERTLLLPYHFTVDSDKLIF. CDR3 sequence (DNA): TGTGCTCTTGGGGAACGAACTCTTCTATTGCCCTACCACTTTACTGTGGATAGCGATAAACTCATCTTT.

Comment on this clone: A much larger clonotype is one base distant, so this may be a read error. The chain uses TRDV2 and TRDJ3; no clear D. In germline, CDR1 is GEAIGNYY, CDR2 EKD. The CDR3 is 20 residues long. The CDR3: CACDTLASGQYTCDTRQMFF. The CDR3 nucleotides read TGTGCCTGTGACACTCTCGCGTCGGGGCAATACACCTGTGACACCCGACAGATGTTTTTC.

This chain joins TRDV1 and TRDJ1; 9 nucleotides align to TRDD3. The CDR3 loop spans 21 amino acids. Germline V lookup: CDR1 TSWWSYY, CDR2 QGS. Trimming at V came to 5 bases and at J to 2 bases, leaving 24 bases not matched to a gene. The chain's CDR3 is CALGSNTLLPSPGGLTDKLIF. The CDR3 DNA reads TGTGCTCTTGGGTCAAACACGCTCCTACCTTCTCCTGGGGGATTAACCGATAAACTCATCTTT.

This chain uses TRDV2 with TRDJ3; D unclear. Germline V gene data show CDR1 as GEAIGNYY and CDR2 as EKD. The CDR3 loop spans 16 amino acids. The V end was cut by 3 bases, the J end by 0 bases, with 8 bases between. The CDR3 DNA reads TGTGCCTGTGACTCGGCTTCCTCCTGGGACACCCGACAGATGTTTTTC. This translates into CACDSASSWDTRQMFF.

This clone was detected a few times. The chain recombines TRDV2 with TRDJ1, with D perhaps TRDD3 (6 bases). V lost 1 base, J lost 5 bases, and 16 bases lay in between. Per germline, CDR1 GEAIGNYY and CDR2 EKD. CDR3 size: 15 residues. The CDR3 region is CACDTGGPKRDKLIF. The CDR3, as DNA: TGTGCCTGTGACACTGGGGGGCCAAAAAGAGATAAACTCATCTTT.

This clone appeared a few times. One base separates it from a far larger clone, so it is likely a read error. This CDR3 is also generated by other DNA sequences in the sample. The CDR3 loop is CACDPLRIRDKLIF. CDR3 DNA: TGTGCCTGTGACCCACTTCGAATACGGGATAAACTCATCTTT. The V and J genes are TRDV2 and TRDJ1; D may be TRDD3 (5 bases). The germline CDR1 and CDR2 sequences are GEAIGNYY and EKD. The ends were cut back, 3 bases at V and 5 bases at J, with 15 bases in the middle. The CDR3 runs 14 residues.

Only a few counts were recorded for this clone. The chain links TRDV2 to TRDJ3; 13 nucleotides agree with TRDD3. Unmatched junction bases numbered 7, after V lost 3 bases and J lost 0 bases. Germline CDR1 GEAIGNYY, CDR2 EKD. This CDR3 region has 20 residues. CDR3 protein: CACDSVLGDTHSWDTRQMFF. The CDR3 nucleotides are TGTGCCTGTGACTCCGTACTGGGGGATACGCACTCCTGGGACACCCGACAGATGTTTTTC.

This clone was counted a few times. Since a much larger clone is just one base distant, this may be a read error. At the DNA level, this CDR3 is encoded by other sequences in the same sample as well. The gene calls are TRDV2 and TRDJ1; TRDD3 is a possible D gene (6 bases). Germline loops: CDR1 GEAIGNYY, CDR2 EKD. V lost 3 bases to trimming and J lost 2 bases, with 18 bases between them. The CDR3 loop spans 16 amino acids. The CDR3 sequence: CACDPWSLGSTDKLIF. The CDR3 nucleotides are TGTGCCTGTGACCCCTGGAGCCTGGGGAGTACCGATAAACTCATCTTT.

This clone turned up a few times. A read error is the likely source, as a far larger clone sits one nucleotide away. This rearrangement joins TRDV2 to TRDJ3; 9 bases agree with TRDD3. The CDR3 has 17 amino acids. Germline lookup yields CDR1 GEAIGNYY and CDR2 EKD. The CDR3 region is CARDNWGSSWDTRQMFF. In DNA, the CDR3 is TGTGCCCGTGACAACTGGGGGAGCTCCTGGGACACCCGACAGATGTTTTTC.

This clone was counted only a few times. The chain uses TRDV2 and TRDJ1; D is unclear. Looked up from germline, CDR1 is GEAIGNYY and CDR2 is EKD. This CDR3 spans 17 amino acids. Trimming removed 3 bases at V and 2 bases at J, with 21 bases between. CDR3 protein: CACDPVTSRPYTDKLIF. In nucleotides, the CDR3 is TGTGCCTGTGACCCCGTCACGAGTCGGCCGTATACCGATAAACTCATCTTT.

The chain carries TRDV1 and TRDJ1, with a tentative D call TRDD3 (5 bases). This CDR3 spans 16 amino acids. The V gene's germline CDR1 is TSWWSYY and CDR2 QGS. The CDR3 DNA reads TGTGCCTTTGGCACTGGCCCGCAGGAGTACACCGATAAACTCATCTTT. It codes for CAFGTGPQEYTDKLIF.

J is TRDJ1 and V is TRDV2, with 13 bases matching TRDD3. Germline V lookup: CDR1 GEAIGNYY, CDR2 EKD. The V segment lost 6 bases and the J segment 0 bases; nucleotides outside the gene matches: 0. This CDR3 spans 14 amino acids. The CDR3 protein is CACTGGYDTDKLIF. The DNA of the CDR3 is TGTGCCTGTACTGGGGGATACGACACCGATAAACTCATCTTT.

The chain carries TRDV2 and TRDJ3; TRDD3 matches 9 bases. Germline V lookup: CDR1 GEAIGNYY, CDR2 EKD. The length of the CDR3 is 20 residues. Trimming at V came to 0 bases and at J to 0 bases, leaving 8 bases not matched to a gene. This CDR3 reads CACDTATGGISSWDTRQMFF. DNA of the CDR3: TGTGCCTGTGACACCGCAACTGGGGGAATAAGCTCCTGGGACACCCGACAGATGTTTTTC.

This clone was recorded a few times. This clone may be a read error of a much larger clone one base away. The V gene is TRDV2, the J gene TRDJ1, with D possibly being TRDD2 or TRDD3 (5 bases each). V lost 3 bases, J lost 5 bases, and 24 bases lay in between. Per germline, CDR1 GEAIGNYY and CDR2 EKD. CDR3 size: 17 residues. The CDR3 sequence: CACDLLGHTGPIDKLIF. DNA of the CDR3: TGTGCCTGTGACCTACTCGGCCATACTGGTCCTATTGATAAACTCATCTTT.

By its share, this clone is medium-sized. The chain has TRDV2 and TRDJ3; D uncertain. This CDR3 has 19 residues. Trimming pared 3 bases from V and 2 bases from J, leaving 19 bases between. Germline CDR1 GEAIGNYY, CDR2 EKD. This CDR3 reads CACDLWDRGLTWDTRQMFF. CDR3 sequence (DNA): TGTGCCTGTGACCTGTGGGACCGGGGCCTTACCTGGGACACCCGACAGATGTTTTTC.

In regard to this clone: A read error may produce the germline difference seen at one junction end. The rearrangement joins TRDV2 to TRDJ3; 9 bases align to TRDD3. This CDR3 has 18 amino acids. The germline V gene encodes CDR1 GEAIGNYY and CDR2 EKD. CDR3 DNA sequence: TGTGCCTGTGACGAGGGGGGGATACCATTCTGGGACACCCAACAGATGTTTTTC. Its translation is CACDEGGIPFWDTQQMFF.

This clone came up a few times. This chain uses TRDV2 with TRDJ1; D possibly corresponds to TRDD3 (6 bases). V gave up 1 base and J gave up 0 bases, with 29 bases separating them. Germline-derived CDR1 and CDR2 are GEAIGNYY and EKD. This CDR3 region has 21 residues. CDR3 bases: TGTGCCTGTGACACGCTTGTGGGGATGGCCCTCCGCCAAATGTACACCGATAAACTCATCTTT. It specifies CACDTLVGMALRQMYTDKLIF.

This clone was found a few times. This may arise from a read error, as a much more abundant clone is one base away. This specimen includes other DNA sequences encoding the same CDR3. This chain connects TRDV2 to TRDJ3; D possibly corresponds to TRDD2 (5 bases). Trimming left V 3 bases short and J 0 bases short, with 8 bases between. This CDR3 spans 16 amino acids. Germline CDR1 and CDR2: GEAIGNYY and EKD. The CDR3 here is CACDPTSSWDTRQMFF. DNA for the CDR3: TGTGCCTGTGACCCTACTAGCTCCTGGGACACCCGACAGATGTTTTTC.

By sample fraction, this clone is medium-sized. Other DNA sequences in this sample translate to the same CDR3. This rearrangement joins TRDV2 to TRDJ2, with D possibly matching TRDD3 (6 bases). Germline-derived CDR1 and CDR2 are GEAIGNYY and EKD. V shed 0 bases and J shed 0 bases, with 7 bases lying between them. CDR3 size: 15 residues. CDR3 coding DNA: TGTGCCTGTGACACCTGGGGGGCTTTGACAGCACAACTCTTCTTT. It is translated as CACDTWGALTAQLFF.

This clone has just a few counts. The chain carries TRDV2 and TRDJ1; 13 nucleotides align to TRDD3. CDR1 and CDR2 from the germline V gene are GEAIGNYY and EKD. J lost 3 bases, V lost 1 base, and 13 bases had no gene match. The CDR3 has 19 residues. CDR3 DNA: TGTGCCTGTGACACTGTACCCTCACTGGGGGATACGGGCCCCGATAAACTCATCTTT. Encoded protein: CACDTVPSLGDTGPDKLIF.

This clone was counted a few times. V is TRDV2 and J is TRDJ3; 10 nucleotides line up with TRDD3. The CDR3 contains 18 residues. The ends lost 3 bases at V and 2 bases at J; junction bases unmatched: 6. From germline, CDR1 is GEAIGNYY and CDR2 EKD. The DNA of the CDR3 is TGTGCCTGTGACTCAGGGGGATACGCGACCTGGGACACCCGACAGATGTTTTTC. Translation gives CACDSGGYATWDTRQMFF.

The chain couples TRDV2 to TRDJ1; the match to TRDD3 covers 9 bases. CDR3 size: 17 residues. CDR1 and CDR2 (germline): GEAIGNYY, EKD. With V trimmed by 0 bases and J by 8 bases, 15 bases remained unmatched. The CDR3 loop is CACDTLNRGIPATKLIF. The CDR3 DNA reads TGTGCCTGTGACACCCTGAACCGGGGGATACCCGCCACCAAACTCATCTTT.

This chain uses TRDV1 with TRDJ1, with 10 positions matching TRDD3. V shed 4 bases, J shed 0 bases, and the junction held 14 bases outside the gene matches. Germline V gene data show CDR1 as TSWWSYY and CDR2 as QGS. The length of the CDR3 is 19 residues. The CDR3 loop is CALGGVPWGIGPYTDKLIF. The CDR3 nucleotides read TGTGCTCTTGGGGGAGTTCCCTGGGGGATAGGCCCGTACACCGATAAACTCATCTTT.

This chain uses TRDV2 with TRDJ3; 10 bases map to TRDD3. The V segment lost 0 bases and the J segment 0 bases; nucleotides outside the gene matches: 13. Looked up from germline, CDR1 is GEAIGNYY and CDR2 is EKD. The CDR3 runs to 22 residues. The CDR3 loop reads CACDTQNHWGIPSSWDTRQMFF. The DNA of the CDR3 is TGTGCCTGTGACACCCAGAACCACTGGGGGATTCCCAGCTCCTGGGACACCCGACAGATGTTTTTC.

Comment on this clone: Mismatch with germline at one junction end may stem from a read error. This chain links TRDV2 with TRDJ1; 8 bases match TRDD3. In germline, CDR1 is GEAIGNYY, CDR2 EKD. The length of the CDR3 is 14 residues. Written as DNA, the CDR3 is TGTGCCTGTGTCTTACTGGGGGCTTCCGATAAACCCATCTTT. Translated: CACVLLGASDKPIF.

The V and J genes are TRDV1 and TRDJ1, with D uncertain. V lost 0 bases to trimming and J lost 3 bases, with 20 bases between them. Germline assignment: CDR1 TSWWSYY and CDR2 QGS. This CDR3 is 18 amino acids long. The CDR3 reads CALGELKGYGGSSDKLIF. Here the CDR3 DNA reads TGTGCTCTTGGGGAACTAAAGGGGTACGGTGGGTCTTCCGATAAACTCATCTTT.

A few counts support this clone. The chain employs TRDV1 and TRDJ1; D gene ambiguous. Trimming took 1 base from V and 6 from J, leaving 15 bases between them. CDR3 size: 15 residues. Germline CDR1 and CDR2: TSWWSYY and QGS. CDR3 sequence: CALGEPLLHPYKLIF. The CDR3 bases are TGTGCTCTTGGGGAACCTCTTTTGCACCCCTATAAACTCATCTTT.

A word on this clone: Being one base from a much bigger clone, this may be a read error. Other DNA sequences of this sample code for an identical CDR3. The chain couples TRDV2 to TRDJ3, with 7 bases lining up with TRDD3. The germline V gene has CDR1 GEAIGNYY and CDR2 EKD. There are 19 residues in the CDR3. J lost 0 bases, V lost 4 bases, and 11 bases had no gene match. CDR3 bases: TGTGCCTGTGAGTCAGTGCTGGGGGCCAGCTCCTGGGACACCCGACAGATGTTTTTC. This sequence encodes CACESVLGASSWDTRQMFF.